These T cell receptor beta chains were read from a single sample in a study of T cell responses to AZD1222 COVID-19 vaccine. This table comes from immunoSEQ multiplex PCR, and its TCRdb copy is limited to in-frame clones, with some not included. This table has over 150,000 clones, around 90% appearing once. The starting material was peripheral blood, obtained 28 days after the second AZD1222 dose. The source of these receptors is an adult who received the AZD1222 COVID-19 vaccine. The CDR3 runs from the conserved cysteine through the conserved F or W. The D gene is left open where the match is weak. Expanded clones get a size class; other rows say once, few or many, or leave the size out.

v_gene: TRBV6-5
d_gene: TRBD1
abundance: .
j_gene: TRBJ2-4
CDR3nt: TGTGCCGGTGGACAGGGTGTGGCCAAAAACATTCAGTACTTC
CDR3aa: CAGGQGVAKNIQYF

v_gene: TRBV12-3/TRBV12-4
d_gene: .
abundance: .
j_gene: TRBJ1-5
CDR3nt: TGTGCCAGCAGTTCGAGGTGGGCCCAGCATTTT
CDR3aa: CASSSRWAQHF

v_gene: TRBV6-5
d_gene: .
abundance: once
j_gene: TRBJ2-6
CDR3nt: TGTGCCACTCAGGTGACATCTGGGGCCAACGTCCTGACTTTC
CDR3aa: CATQVTSGANVLTF

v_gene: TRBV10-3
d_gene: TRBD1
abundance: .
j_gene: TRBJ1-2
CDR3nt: TGTGCCATCAGTCCGGGACAGGCGGTTACCTATGGCTACACCTTC
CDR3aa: CAISPGQAVTYGYTF

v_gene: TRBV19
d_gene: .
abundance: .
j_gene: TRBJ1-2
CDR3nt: TGTGCCAGTAGTTCATCGACAACGAACTATGGCTACACCTTC
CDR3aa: CASSSSTTNYGYTF

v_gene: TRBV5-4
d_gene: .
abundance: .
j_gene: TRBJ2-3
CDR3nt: TGTGCCAGCAGCCCCGGCGCACTCTCTAGCACAGATACGCAGTATTTT
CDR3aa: CASSPGALSSTDTQYF

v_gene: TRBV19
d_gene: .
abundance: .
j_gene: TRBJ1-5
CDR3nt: TGTGCCAGTAGTATAACATGGGGGGCGCGGCAGCCCCAGCATTTT
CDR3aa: CASSITWGARQPQHF

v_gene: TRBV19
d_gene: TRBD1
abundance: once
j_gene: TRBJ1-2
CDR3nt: TGTGCCAGTAGTATCTCCTCGGTAGGACAGGAAGGTGGCTACACCTTC
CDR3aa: CASSISSVGQEGGYTF

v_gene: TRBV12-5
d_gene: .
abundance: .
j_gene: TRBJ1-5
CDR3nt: TGTGCTAGTGGTTTGGGCCTGAAGACAGGAGAAAGCAATCAGCCCCAGCATTTT
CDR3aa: CASGLGLKTGESNQPQHF

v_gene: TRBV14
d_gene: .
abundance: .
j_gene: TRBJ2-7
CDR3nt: TGTGCCAGCAGCCAGGGGTGGGGTATGGGAAACGAGCAGTACTTC
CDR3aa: CASSQGWGMGNEQYF

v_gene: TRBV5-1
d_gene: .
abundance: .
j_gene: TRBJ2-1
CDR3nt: TGCGCCAGCAGCTTGGCCTATTCAGGGGTCGGGTCCTACAATGAGCAGTTCTTC
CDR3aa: CASSLAYSGVGSYNEQFF

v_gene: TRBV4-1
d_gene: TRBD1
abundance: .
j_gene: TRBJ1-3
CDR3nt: TGCGCCAGCAGCCAACTTAGACAGGGGACTGGAAACACCATATATTTT
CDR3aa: CASSQLRQGTGNTIYF

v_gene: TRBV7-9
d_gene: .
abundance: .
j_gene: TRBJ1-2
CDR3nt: TGTGCCAGCAGCCACGCTACAGGGAATGGCTACACCTTC
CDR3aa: CASSHATGNGYTF

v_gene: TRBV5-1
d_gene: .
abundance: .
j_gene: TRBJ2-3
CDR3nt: TGCGCCAGCAGCTTGGCGCCTGGTTTCCCGACAGATACGCAGTATTTT
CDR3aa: CASSLAPGFPTDTQYF

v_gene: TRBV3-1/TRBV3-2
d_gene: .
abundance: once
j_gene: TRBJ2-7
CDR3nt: TGTGCCAGCAGCCAACAACGGCTCCCATACGAGCAGTACTTC
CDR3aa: CASSQQRLPYEQYF

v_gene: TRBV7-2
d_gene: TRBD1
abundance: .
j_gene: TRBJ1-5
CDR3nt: TGTGCCAGCAGCCCGGGGGACAGCCCGGATAGCAATCAGCCCCAGCATTTT
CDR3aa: CASSPGDSPDSNQPQHF

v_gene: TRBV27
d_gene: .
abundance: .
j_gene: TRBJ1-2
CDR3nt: TGTGCCAGCAGTTTATCCGGGGGGGGACGGGTAGACTATGGCTACACCTTC
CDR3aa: CASSLSGGGRVDYGYTF

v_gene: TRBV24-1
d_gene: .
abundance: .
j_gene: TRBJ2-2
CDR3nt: TGTGCCACCACAGGGTACACCGGGGAGCTGTTTTTT
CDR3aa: CATTGYTGELFF

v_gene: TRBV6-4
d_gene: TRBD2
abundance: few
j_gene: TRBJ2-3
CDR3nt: TGTGCCAGCAGTGACGCGGGGGGGCCTACAGATACGCAGTATTTT
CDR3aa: CASSDAGGPTDTQYF

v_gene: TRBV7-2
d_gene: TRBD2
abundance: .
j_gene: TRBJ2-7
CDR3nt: TGTGCCAGCAATCGGGGGGTCTCCTACGAGCAGTACTTC
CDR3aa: CASNRGVSYEQYF

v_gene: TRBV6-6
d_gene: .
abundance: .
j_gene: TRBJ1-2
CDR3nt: TGTGCCAGCAGTTACTCCGGCAGGGAAGGCTACACCTTC
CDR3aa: CASSYSGREGYTF

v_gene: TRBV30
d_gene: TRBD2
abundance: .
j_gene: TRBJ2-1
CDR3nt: TGTGCCTGGGTGGTTGGAGCGGGGGGTATTGAGCAGTTCTTC
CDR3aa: CAWVVGAGGIEQFF

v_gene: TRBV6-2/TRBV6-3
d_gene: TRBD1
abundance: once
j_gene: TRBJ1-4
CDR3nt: TGTGCCAGCAGTTCCCGGCTACCAGGGGGAGCCGCCGGGAAACTGTTTTTT
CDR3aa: CASSSRLPGGAAGKLFF

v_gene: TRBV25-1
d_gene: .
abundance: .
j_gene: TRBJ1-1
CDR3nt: TGTGCCAGCAGTGATGTCATGAACACTGAAGCTTTCTTT
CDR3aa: CASSDVMNTEAFF

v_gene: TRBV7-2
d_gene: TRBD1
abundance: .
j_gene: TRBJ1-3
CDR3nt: TGTGCCAGCAGCTTAGATGGGACAGGGACGTTGGGCGGAAACACCATATATTTT
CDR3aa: CASSLDGTGTLGGNTIYF

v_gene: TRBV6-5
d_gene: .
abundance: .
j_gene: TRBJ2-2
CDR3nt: TGTGCCAGCAGGACAGTACCCGGGGAGCTGTTTTTT
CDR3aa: CASRTVPGELFF

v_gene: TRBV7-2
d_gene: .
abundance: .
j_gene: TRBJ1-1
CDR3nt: TGTGCCAGCAGCTTAAGTGGGGGTTTGGGCACTGAAGCTTTCTTT
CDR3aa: CASSLSGGLGTEAFF

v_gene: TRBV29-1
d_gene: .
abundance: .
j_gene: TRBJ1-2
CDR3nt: TGCAGCGTATCAAAGATGGACCGCTACACCTTC
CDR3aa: CSVSKMDRYTF

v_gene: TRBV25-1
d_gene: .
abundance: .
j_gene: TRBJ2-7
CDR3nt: TGTGCCACCGCCGGGACTGGGAAGGGGGCTTGCCCCTACGAGCAGTACTTC
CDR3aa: CATAGTGKGACPYEQYF

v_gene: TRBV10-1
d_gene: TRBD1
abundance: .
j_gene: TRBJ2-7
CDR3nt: TGCGCCACCAGGCAGGGGGTAAAAACCTACGAGCAGTACTTC
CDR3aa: CATRQGVKTYEQYF

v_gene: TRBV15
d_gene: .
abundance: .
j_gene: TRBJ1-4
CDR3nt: TGTGCCACCAGCAGAGACCAGGTGGGCGGTGAAAAACTGTTTTTT
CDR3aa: CATSRDQVGGEKLFF

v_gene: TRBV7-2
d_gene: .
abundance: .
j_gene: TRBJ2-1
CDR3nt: TGTGCCAGCAGCCACGACAAAATCGTGCAGTTCTTC
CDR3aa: CASSHDKIVQFF

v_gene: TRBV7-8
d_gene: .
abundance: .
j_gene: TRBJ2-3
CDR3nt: TGTGCCAGCAGCCCCTTCCCGGCAGGGGAGTATTTT
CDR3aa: CASSPFPAGEYF

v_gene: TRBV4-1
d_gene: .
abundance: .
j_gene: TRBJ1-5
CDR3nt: TGCGCCAGCAGCCAAGCCATCAATCAGCCCCAGCATTTT
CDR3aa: CASSQAINQPQHF

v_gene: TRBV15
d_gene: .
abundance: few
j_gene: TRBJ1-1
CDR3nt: TGTGCCACCAGCAGACAGGGGAACACTGAAGCTTTCTTT
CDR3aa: CATSRQGNTEAFF

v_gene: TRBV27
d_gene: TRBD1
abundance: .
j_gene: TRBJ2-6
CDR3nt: TGTGCCAGCGGACAGGGGATAGGTGGGGCCAACGTCCTGACTTTC
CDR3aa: CASGQGIGGANVLTF

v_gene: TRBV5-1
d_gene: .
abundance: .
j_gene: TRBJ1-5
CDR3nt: TGCGCCAGCAGTCCGGACGGTAGCAATCAGCCCCAGCATTTT
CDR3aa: CASSPDGSNQPQHF

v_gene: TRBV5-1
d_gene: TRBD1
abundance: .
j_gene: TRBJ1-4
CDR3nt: TGCGCCAGCAGCTTTTTAGGGGGCAATGAAAAACTGTTTTTT
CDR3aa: CASSFLGGNEKLFF

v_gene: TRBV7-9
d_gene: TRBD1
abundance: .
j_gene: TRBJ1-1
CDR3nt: TGTGCCAGCAGCTTAAGAGGGACAGAGGCTTTCTTT
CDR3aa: CASSLRGTEAFF

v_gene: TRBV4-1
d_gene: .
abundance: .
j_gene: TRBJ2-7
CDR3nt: TGCGCCAGCAGCCCCGCGAGGGTCAGTGATTCCTACGAGCAGTACTTC
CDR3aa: CASSPARVSDSYEQYF

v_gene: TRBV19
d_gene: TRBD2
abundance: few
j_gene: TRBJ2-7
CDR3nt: TGTGCCAGTAGTCCGACTAGCGGGGGCTACGAGCAGTACTTC
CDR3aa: CASSPTSGGYEQYF

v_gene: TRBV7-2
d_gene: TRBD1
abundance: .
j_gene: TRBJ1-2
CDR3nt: TGTGCCAGCAGCCCCCGAGGGGACAGCTATGGCTACACCTTC
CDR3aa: CASSPRGDSYGYTF

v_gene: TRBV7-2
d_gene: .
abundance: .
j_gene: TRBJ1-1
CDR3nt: TGTGCCAGCAGCTTTGGGGCCGGGAACACTGAAGCTTTCTTT
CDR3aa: CASSFGAGNTEAFF

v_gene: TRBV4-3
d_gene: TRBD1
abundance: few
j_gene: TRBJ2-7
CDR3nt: TGCGCCAGCAGCCAAGACCCGGGAGAGGGACAGGGCTTTGGCGAGCAGTACTTC
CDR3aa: CASSQDPGEGQGFGEQYF

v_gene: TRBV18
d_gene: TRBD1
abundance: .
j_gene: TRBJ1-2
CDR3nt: TGTGCCAGCTCACCACTGGCGCGGACAGGGGAAAGGGGGCTTTATGGCTACACCTTC
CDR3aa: CASSPLARTGERGLYGYTF

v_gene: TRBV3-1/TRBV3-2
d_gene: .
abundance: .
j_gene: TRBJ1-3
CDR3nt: TGTGCCAGCAGCCTATCCCCAGGGCCCAGCACCATATATTTT
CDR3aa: CASSLSPGPSTIYF

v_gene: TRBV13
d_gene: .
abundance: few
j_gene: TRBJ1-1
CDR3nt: TGTGCCAGCAGCCGGCGGGCAGAAAACACTGAAGCTTTCTTT
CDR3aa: CASSRRAENTEAFF

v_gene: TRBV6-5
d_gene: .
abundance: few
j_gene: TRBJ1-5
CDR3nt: TGTGCCAGCACTCCCCGGGAAGGTCAGCCCCAGCATTTT
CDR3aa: CASTPREGQPQHF

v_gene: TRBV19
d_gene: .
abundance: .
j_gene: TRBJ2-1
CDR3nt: TGTGCCAGCAGTTCCGGGGGGCCGAGGTTCTTC
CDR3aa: CASSSGGPRFF

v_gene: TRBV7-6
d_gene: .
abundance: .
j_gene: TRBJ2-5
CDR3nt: TGTGCCAGCAGCTTAGGAGGGCCAACCGAGTACTTC
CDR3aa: CASSLGGPTEYF

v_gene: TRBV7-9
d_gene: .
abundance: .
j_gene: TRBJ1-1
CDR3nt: TGTGCCAGCAGCTTAAGTGCAGGGAACACTGAAGCTTTCTTT
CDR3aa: CASSLSAGNTEAFF

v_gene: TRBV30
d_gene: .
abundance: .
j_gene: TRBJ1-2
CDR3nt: TGTGCCTCCCGGGTGGGAGGCTACACCTTC
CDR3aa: CASRVGGYTF

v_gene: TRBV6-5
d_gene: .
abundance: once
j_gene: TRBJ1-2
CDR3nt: TGTGCCAGCAGCCGCGGCGGGATCAACTATGGCTACACCTTC
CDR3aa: CASSRGGINYGYTF

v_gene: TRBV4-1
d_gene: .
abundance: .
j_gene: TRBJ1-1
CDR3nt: TGCGCCAGCATGGAGAGGGGGACTGAAGCTTTCTTT
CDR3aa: CASMERGTEAFF

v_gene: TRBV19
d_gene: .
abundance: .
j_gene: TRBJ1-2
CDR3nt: TGTGCCAGTAGTCCGTACGGGGTCTCGAACTATGGCTACACCTTC
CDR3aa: CASSPYGVSNYGYTF

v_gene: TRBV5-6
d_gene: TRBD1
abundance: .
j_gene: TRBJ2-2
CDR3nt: TGTGCCAGCAGCCTACGCATACTCGGGACAGGGGTTGACACCGGGGAGCTGTTTTTT
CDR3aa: CASSLRILGTGVDTGELFF

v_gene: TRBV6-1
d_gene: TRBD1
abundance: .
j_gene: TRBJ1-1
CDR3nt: TGTGCCAGCAGTGAGGGACAGGGGGACACTGAAGCTTTCTTT
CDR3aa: CASSEGQGDTEAFF